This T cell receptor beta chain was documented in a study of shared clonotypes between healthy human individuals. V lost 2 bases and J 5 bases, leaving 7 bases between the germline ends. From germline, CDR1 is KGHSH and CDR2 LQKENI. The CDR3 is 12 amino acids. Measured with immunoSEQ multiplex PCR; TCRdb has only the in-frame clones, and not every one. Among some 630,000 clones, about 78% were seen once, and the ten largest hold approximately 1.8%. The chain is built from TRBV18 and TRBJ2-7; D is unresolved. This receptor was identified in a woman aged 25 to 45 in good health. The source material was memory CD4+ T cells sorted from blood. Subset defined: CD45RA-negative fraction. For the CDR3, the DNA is TGTGCCAGCTCACCATCAGGCAACGAGCAGTACTTC. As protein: CASSPSGNEQYF.